Listed below are T cell receptor beta chains from one sample, sequenced in a study of primary melanoma T cells and metastatic recurrence. This table comes from immunoSEQ multiplex PCR, and its TCRdb copy is limited to in-frame clones, with some not included. The table lists more than 150 clones, roughly 91% of them singletons. Sequences were obtained from melanoma tumor tissue. These TCRs come from a human donor with melanoma. The CDR3 runs from the conserved cysteine through the conserved F or W. A D gene is named only where the DNA matches it firmly. Size tells how often a clone was seen (once, few, many) or the class of an expanded clone, and some rows leave it out.

v_gene,j_gene,d_gene,abundance,CDR3nt,CDR3aa
TRBV6-8,TRBJ1-4,.,.,TGTGCCAGCAGTTACGGCGGGACGGAGGAAAAACTGTTTTTT,CASSYGGTEEKLFF
TRBV11-3,TRBJ2-5,.,.,TGTGCCAGCAGCTTGTCCTTGGGGGGCACAGAGACCCAGTACTTC,CASSLSLGGTETQYF
TRBV11-3,TRBJ2-7,.,once,TGTGCCAGCAGCTCAACAGGAGGAAGTTACGAGCAGTACTTC,CASSSTGGSYEQYF
TRBV6-8,TRBJ1-2,.,once,TGTGCCAGCAGTGGGACAAAAAACTATGGCTACACCTTC,CASSGTKNYGYTF
TRBV15,TRBJ2-3,.,.,TGTGCCACCAGCAGAGATAGGGGGGGTTCGCGGGATATGCAGTATTTT,CATSRDRGGSRDMQYF
TRBV11-3,TRBJ2-1,TRBD2,.,TGTGCTAGCAGCACCTCTAGCGGGGGGTTCGATGAGCAGTTCTTC,CASSTSSGGFDEQFF
TRBV11-3,TRBJ2-7,.,.,TGTGCCAGCAGCCAAGGGGACGGGTCCTACGAGCAGTACTTC,CASSQGDGSYEQYF
TRBV6-8,TRBJ1-3,TRBD1,.,TGTGCCAGCAGTTACAACCACGACAGGGTGGATTTT,CASSYNHDRVDF
TRBV29-1,TRBJ1-1,.,.,TGCAGCGTTGAAGGGCAGGGACTTCCCCAAGCTTTCTTT,CSVEGQGLPQAFF
TRBV19,TRBJ2-1,TRBD2,.,TGTGCCAGTAGTATAGTAGCGGGGTTGAGTAATGAGCAGTTCTTC,CASSIVAGLSNEQFF
TRBV18,TRBJ1-5,TRBD1,.,TGTGCCAGCTCACCACTAGGGACAGGCAATCAGCCCCAGCATTTT,CASSPLGTGNQPQHF
TRBV11-3,TRBJ2-2,TRBD1,.,TGTGCCAGCAGCGACGGGGACAGGAACACCGGGGAGCTGTTTTTT,CASSDGDRNTGELFF
TRBV30,TRBJ1-4,.,.,TGTGCCTGGAGTCATTCCTCAACTAATGAAAAACTGTTTTTT,CAWSHSSTNEKLFF
TRBV19,TRBJ2-7,TRBD1,.,TGTGCCAGTAGCCAGGACCGGGACAGGAAGAGCTACGAGCAGTACTTC,CASSQDRDRKSYEQYF